This T cell receptor (beta chain) was identified during a study of human T cells and chemical hapten exposure. Stated time point: patch test 2, 6 weeks after DPC sensitization. Indicated treatment: therapeutic diphenylcyclopropenone sensitization with weekly scalp DPC. Alopecia patients, 18 to 70 years old and DPC-suitable, served as donors. General study points: Among TCRs, those above 1 in 1000 frequency were unaffected by DPC sensitization.

This clonotype has at least ten counts. No antigen is known for it. Unique molecular identifiers were attached to individual cDNA molecules within the library. A single record per CDR3 protein comes from TCRdb applying MiXCR to the RACE reads. The sample carries 35,000 to 45,000 distinct CDR3 sequences, 8.9% recorded once. Material: whole blood, obtained in connection with sensitization to the hapten diphenylcyclopropenone (DPC). This receptor was obtained from a woman aged 40 to 50 with alopecia areata. Some clones in this sample may be carry-over from other donors' samples.

CDR3 sequence reads: CASSSLLEAGELFF. The CDR3 region has the DNA TGTGCCAGCAGCTCCTTACTAGAGGCCGGGGAGCTGTTTTTT. The rearrangement joins TRBV7-6 to TRBJ2-2; D might be TRBD2 (5 bases). This CDR3 is built from 14 residues. Germline loops: CDR1 SGHVS, CDR2 FNYEAQ. The V end was cut by 4 bases, the J end by 6 bases, with 12 bases between.